Given below is one TCR beta chain in context. The antigen is unknown. These data belong to a study of T cell responses to AZD1222 COVID-19 vaccine. Germline V gene sequence: CDR1 MNHEY, CDR2 SVGEGT. V was shortened by 4 bases and J by 7 bases, with 19 bases between the two germline ends. The CDR3 length is 16 residues. The assay was immunoSEQ multiplex PCR, and TCRdb's table has in-frame clones only and misses some. In the table there are 150,000 to 200,000 clones, roughly nine tenths of which are singletons. Study outcomes and limitations: Among spike-specific TCRs, nearly half reportedly target unmutated variant regions. Repertoires were collected only later (after the peak T cell response had occurred). Researchers report vaccine-associated CD4 TCRs spanning spike, with dominance at 160-218 and 743-854. Increases in Spike-specific TCR breadth and depth were seen after two AZD1222 doses.

The source material was peripheral blood, sampled on day 0 of AZD1222 vaccination. The receptor was isolated from an adult in good health. The V gene is TRBV6-2 or TRBV6-3, the J gene TRBJ2-2; the D gene could be TRBD1 or TRBD2 (5 bases each). CDR3 DNA: TGTGCCAGCAGTTCCCAGTGGGACGGGCTGCTCGGGGAGCTGTTTTTT. Amino acid sequence: CASSSQWDGLLGELFF.